This TCR beta chain came from a study of T cells in Graves' hyperthyroidism and ophthalmopathy. About the study: Peripheral blood was obtained at initial diagnosis, preceding any treatment. Findings and caveats of the study: Blood also carried most thyroid clonotypes expanded above 0.001.

The germline CDR1 and CDR2 sequences are SGDLS and YYNGEE. The CDR3 totals 13 residues. V lost 0 bases and J lost 7, with 10 bases in between. Details on this clonotype: Its antigen is still unknown.

RNA transcripts served as the template for amplifying TCR beta CDR3 regions. The HTBI primer set served for first-round RT-PCR of the TCR CDR3. From the multiplex PCR reads, TCRdb called clonotypes with MiXCR, one entry per CDR3 protein. The table lists roughly 630,000 distinct CDR3 sequences, roughly 14% of them singletons. Patients were excluded for uncontrolled infection, other autoimmune disease, pregnancy or lactation. The sample comprised blood. The rearrangement links TRBV9 to TRBJ1-1, with a tentative D call TRBD1 (6 bases). This TCR was recovered from a young woman with Graves' hyperthyroidism. CDR3 bases: TGTGCCAGCAGCGTAGGTACAGGGAGTGAAGCTTTCTTT. This gives the protein CASSVGTGSEAFF.